This T cell receptor beta chain was sequenced in a study of tumor-infiltrating lymphocytes in primary liver carcinoma (dated by TCRdb to 2017 to 2019). With regard to the full study: Of the five patients (three men and two women, aged 30 to 69 years), four had hepatocellular carcinoma and one had combined HCC and intrahepatic cholangiocarcinoma. High reproducibility was observed for the technical replicate repertoires, with mean shared-clone rates approximately 0.9 and correlation coefficients above 0.95. The five patients had tumors of stage T1-T3 N0M0, with maximum diameters ranging from 4.2 to 10 cm. A total of 35 specimens from 5 patients underwent TCRbeta repertoire sequencing, comprising 25 tumor regions, 5 adjacent noncancerous liver tissues and 5 peripheral blood samples. Each sample produced roughly 3.65 to 7.13 million productive TCRbeta reads, and read depth showed no significant difference between tissue types. Agilent mRNA microarray profiling was performed on the 25 tumor region samples to relate TCRbeta repertoire diversity to the local molecular phenotype. For each liver tumor, the study sampled five regions along with adjacent normal tissue and blood, and applied TCRbeta repertoire sequencing, expression microarrays and whole-exome sequencing. Overall study outcomes, separate from this receptor: Because sequencing covered only the TCR beta chain and unpaired alpha chains were not captured, true repertoire diversity is likely underestimated. The top 250 clones accounted for a significantly greater share of the repertoire in tumors than in blood (p = 0.039). Only a few patients were included in the study, and the authors note that the findings should be validated in a larger study. Because the samples were bulk and unsorted, CD4+ and CD8+ T cell repertoires could not be compared. Repertoire overlap was higher between tumor regions (mean about 35%) than tumor-adjacent (around 17%) or tumor-blood (14%) pairs, consistent with antigen-driven expansion. Only about 7.5-24% of top clones were found in all five regions of a tumor, suggesting spatial heterogeneity of tumor-infiltrating T cells.

About this clonotype itself: The clone's antigen remains unknown. A read error may account for a junction end that differs from germline.

Using a constant-region primer and ProtoScript II reverse transcriptase, TCRbeta-specific cDNA was reverse-transcribed from 500 ng total RNA. The TCRbeta libraries were prepared through three rounds of nested multiplex PCR following a slightly modified ARM-PCR procedure. Multiplex TRBV1-TRBV30 forward primers and a Cbeta reverse primer were used in the first two PCR rounds, each of which was run for 9 to 11 cycles. Sample barcodes and Illumina adapters were added in a final 25-cycle PCR using Deep VentR polymerase. Amplicons of 200-500 bp were gel-purified with a QIAquick gel extraction kit before sequencing. An Illumina HiSeq 2500 was used to sequence the TCRbeta amplicons with 250-bp paired-end reads. Concerning the study's data processing: To recover full CDR3 sequences, reads were quality-trimmed using Trimmomatic v0.33 and paired reads were then merged using FLASH v1.2.11. MiGEC v1.2.1b assigned V, D and J germline segments to the rearranged TCRbeta sequences. Clonotype statistics, along with Shannon-Wiener diversity indices, were calculated using VDJtools v1.0.0. Except for diversity analysis, only each sample's 250 most abundant clonotypes were used in subsequent analyses to reduce sampling bias. TCRdb reprocessing: public reads trimmed at Q25 with fastp, clones called with MiXCR, in-frame beta chains kept. Under each unique CDR3 protein, matching rows form one entry showing the most common genes and DNA. TCRdb, not the original authors, processed these V and J calls. The sample has tens of thousands of distinct CDR3 sequences on record, around 64% of them singletons. Clones ranked in the top ten supply roughly two fifths of the sample.

Without any cell sorting, total RNA and DNA were extracted together from around 20-30 mg of bulk tissue using the AllPrep DNA/RNA mini kit. Five patients with histopathologically diagnosed primary liver carcinoma underwent surgical resection in China between November 2015 and 2016. Patients had chronic HBV infection and were treatment-naive at sampling. Five spatially separated regions were sampled per tumor: superior, inferior, left-lateral and right-lateral poles, plus the tumor centre. Histological examination found more than 90% viable tumor cells in every tumor sample. Each fresh piece of tumor and adjacent tissue was cut in two, with one half stored in RNAlater at -80 degrees C and the other half sent for histology. From the germline V gene, CDR1 is MDHEN and CDR2 is SYDVKM. Taken from cysteine to phenylalanine, the CDR3 has 13 residues. The retained sequence is limited to the CDR3, 39 bases, with the frame set at the first base.

The sequenced sample consisted of liver tumor tissue from sampling region 4. The sample's cell subset or site, from its label and the paper: tumor region T4, right-lateral pole. The source of this sequence is a man in his forties or fifties with primary liver carcinoma and hepatitis B virus infection. The rearranged chain carries TRBV28 and TRBJ2-1; 8 middle bases align to TRBD2. The CDR3 reads as follows: CASSLGTSGEQLF. The DNA reads TGTGCCAGCAGTCTAGGGACTAGTGGGGAGCAGCTCTTC. Extended through the reference TRBV28 and TRBJ2-1 proteins, this CDR3 yields the full variable domain: DVKVTQSSRYLVKRTGEKVFLECVQDMDHENMFWYRQDPGLGLRLIYFSYDVKMKEKGDIPEGYSVSREKKERFSLILESASTNQTSMYLCASSLGTSGEQLFGPGTRLTVL.